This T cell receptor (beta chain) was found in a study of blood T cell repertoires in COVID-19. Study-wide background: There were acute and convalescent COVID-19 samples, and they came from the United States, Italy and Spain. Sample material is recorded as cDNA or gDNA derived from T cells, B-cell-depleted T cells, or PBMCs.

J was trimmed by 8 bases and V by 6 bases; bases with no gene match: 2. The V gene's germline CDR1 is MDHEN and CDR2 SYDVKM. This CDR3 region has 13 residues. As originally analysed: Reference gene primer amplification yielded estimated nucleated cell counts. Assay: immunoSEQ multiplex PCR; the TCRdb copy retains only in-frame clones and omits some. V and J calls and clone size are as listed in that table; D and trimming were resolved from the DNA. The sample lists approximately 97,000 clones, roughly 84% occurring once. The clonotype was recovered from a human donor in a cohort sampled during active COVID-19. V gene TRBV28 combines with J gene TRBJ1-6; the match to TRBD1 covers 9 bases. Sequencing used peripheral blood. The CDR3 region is CASRQGADSPLHF. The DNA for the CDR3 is TGTGCCAGCAGACAGGGGGCTGATTCACCCCTCCACTTT.